The 24 T cell receptor beta chains listed next were all sequenced from one sample in a study of CD8+ T cells in alopecia areata. Isolated RNA was reverse transcribed into cDNA used as the sequencing template. Produced via immunoSEQ multiplex PCR; TCRdb's table is partial and in-frame only. This table has 100,000 to 150,000 clones, around 64% appearing once. The sequenced material came from CD4+ T cells sorted from blood. The receptor set was obtained from a human donor in good health.

This clone was observed a handful of times. This chain joins TRBV29-1 and TRBJ2-3; D ambiguous. The CDR3 runs 12 residues. V was shortened by 1 base and J by 0 bases, with 2 bases between the two germline ends. Germline V gene lookup returns CDR1 SQVTM and CDR2 ANQGSEA. The CDR3 sequence: CSVEVSTDTQYF. CDR3 bases: TGCAGCGTTGAAGTCAGCACAGATACGCAGTATTTT.

The chain recombines TRBV30 with TRBJ1-2; D is ambiguous. V dropped 5 bases and J dropped 4 bases, with 14 bases sitting between them. There are 13 residues in the CDR3. Germline CDR1 and CDR2: GTSNPN and SVGIG (reference sequence). This chain's CDR3 is CAWLSELAYGYTF. The DNA of the CDR3 is TGTGCCTGGCTGTCTGAACTTGCCTATGGCTACACCTTC.

This clone was seen a handful of times. The chain is built from TRBV29-1 and TRBJ2-5; D possibly corresponds to TRBD1 (5 bases). The CDR3 extends over 11 amino acids. Between the trimmed V and J ends, which lost 8 bases and 4 bases, there was a span of 11 bases. CDR1 is SQVTM and CDR2 is ANQGSEA in the germline V gene. CDR3 DNA: TGCAGCCTAGGGGTAGGAGAGACCCAGTACTTC. Its protein is CSLGVGETQYF.

V gene TRBV7-9 combines with J gene TRBJ1-2; 8 nucleotides match TRBD1. V lost 7 bases, J lost 8 bases, and 15 bases stayed unmatched. The CDR3 is 15 residues long. CDR1 and CDR2 from the germline V gene are SEHNR and FQNEAQ (reference sequence). CDR3 residues: CASTPGQGAGGGYTF. In nucleotides, the CDR3 is TGTGCCAGCACCCCAGGTCAGGGGGCAGGTGGGGGCTACACCTTC.

The J gene is TRBJ2-5, the V gene TRBV7-8, with 8 bases aligning to TRBD1. The V segment lost 5 bases and the J segment 4 bases; nucleotides outside the gene matches: 12. The CDR3 spans 16 residues. From germline, CDR1 is SGHVS and CDR2 FQNEAQ. The CDR3 loop is CASSTRGTGSLETQYF. DNA of the CDR3: TGTGCCAGCAGCACGCGAGGGACAGGATCTTTAGAGACCCAGTACTTC. Full variable domain (outside the CDR3, taken from reference TRBV7-8 and TRBJ2-5): GAGVSQSPRYKVAKRGQDVALRCDPISGHVSLFWYQQALGQGPEFLTYFQNEAQLDKSGLPSDRFFAERPEGSVSTLKIQRTQQEDSAVYLCASSTRGTGSLETQYFGPGTRLLVL.

The chain joins TRBV28 to TRBJ1-1; D is uncertain. Germline V gene sequence: CDR1 MDHEN, CDR2 SYDVKM. The CDR3 totals 11 residues. V lost 2 bases and J lost 4, with 2 bases in between. CDR3: CASSLPTEAFF. The DNA for the CDR3 is TGTGCCAGCAGTTTACCCACTGAAGCTTTCTTT.

The V and J genes are TRBV29-1 and TRBJ2-4; perhaps TRBD2 as D (5 bases). Per the germline V gene, CDR1 is SQVTM and CDR2 is ANQGSEA. The CDR3 is made up of 11 amino acids. Trimming removed 6 bases from V and 7 bases from J, with 10 bases in between. The CDR3 bases are TGCAGCGTGAGGGTGGTGAACATTCAGTACTTC. Translating it yields CSVRVVNIQYF.

This clone occurred many times. The genes are TRBV9 and TRBJ2-3; a possible D gene is TRBD1 (5 bases). The CDR3 totals 12 residues. The germline gives CDR1 SGDLS, CDR2 YYNGEE. The ends were cut back, 4 bases at V and 6 bases at J, with 9 bases in the middle. This CDR3 reads CASSPGMDTQYF. Written as DNA, the CDR3 is TGTGCCAGCAGCCCAGGGATGGATACGCAGTATTTT.

The J gene is TRBJ2-3, the V gene TRBV7-9; no clear D gene. Trimming left V 2 bases short and J 0 bases short, with 9 bases between. The germline V gene encodes CDR1 SEHNR and CDR2 FQNEAQ (reference sequence). There are 15 residues in the CDR3. CDR3 protein: CASSLREISTDTQYF. CDR3 bases: TGTGCCAGCAGCTTACGAGAGATTAGCACAGATACGCAGTATTTT.

This clone was seen once. The chain joins TRBV7-2 to TRBJ2-1; no clear D. Germline assignment: CDR1 SGHTA and CDR2 FQGNSA. V lost 2 bases, J lost 3 bases, and 8 bases lay in between. The CDR3 spans 14 residues. The CDR3 sequence is CASSLRPLYNEQFF. Here the CDR3 DNA reads TGTGCCAGCAGCTTACGCCCCCTCTACAATGAGCAGTTCTTC.

A few counts support this clone. V gene TRBV5-1 combines with J gene TRBJ1-2; D uncertain. Trimming removed 0 bases from V and 8 bases from J, with 14 bases in between. Germline values: CDR1 SGHRS, CDR2 YFSETQ. The CDR3 totals 14 residues. CDR3: CASSLERITEGYTF. The CDR3 nucleotides read TGCGCCAGCAGCTTGGAAAGAATCACGGAAGGCTACACCTTC.

The rearrangement joins TRBV25-1 to TRBJ1-6; maybe TRBD1 (5 bases). The CDR3 covers 14 residues. V lost 2 bases and J 8 bases, leaving 10 bases between the germline ends. Germline V gene sequence: CDR1 MGHDK, CDR2 SYGVNS. The CDR3 loop is CASSEETAYSPLHF. The CDR3 DNA is TGTGCCAGCAGTGAAGAGACAGCCTATTCACCCCTCCACTTT.

The table lists this clone with a few counts. The J gene is TRBJ2-3, the V gene TRBV11-3, with D possibly TRBD1 on 7 matching bases. V lost 1 base, J lost 4 bases, and 15 bases lay in between. Germline CDR1 reads SGHNT; CDR2 reads YENEEA. This CDR3 comprises 16 residues. The CDR3 loop reads CASSLGGTATADTQYF. DNA for the CDR3: TGTGCCAGCAGCTTAGGCGGGACAGCAACGGCAGATACGCAGTATTTT.

V is TRBV7-9 and J is TRBJ1-1; no clear D gene. The V gene lost 0 bases and the J gene lost 7 bases, with 3 bases spanning the gap. CDR3 length: 11 residues. From germline, CDR1 is SEHNR and CDR2 FQNEAQ (reference sequence). The CDR3 DNA is TGTGCCAGCAGCTTAGCCAGTGAAGCTTTCTTT. Translation: CASSLASEAFF. Filled out from reference TRBV7-9 and TRBJ1-1, the complete variable domain reads DTGVSQNPRHKITKRGQNVTFRCDPISEHNRLYWYRQTLGQGPEFLTYFQNEAQLEKSRLLSDRFSAERPKGSFSTLEIQRTEQGDSAMYLCASSLASEAFFGQGTRLTVV.

The chain couples TRBV4-1 to TRBJ2-1; 8 bases line up with TRBD2. The CDR3 length is 16 residues. V lost 2 bases to trimming and J lost 1 base; unmatched junction nucleotides: 4. Germline CDR1 reads MGHRA; CDR2 reads YSYEKL. CDR3 sequence: CASSQWTSRSYNEQFF. In DNA form, the CDR3 reads TGCGCCAGCAGCCAATGGACTAGCCGGTCCTACAATGAGCAGTTCTTC.

The rearrangement joins TRBV29-1 to TRBJ2-3; weak D call: TRBD1 (6 bases). The V gene lost 4 bases and the J gene lost 4 bases, with 12 bases spanning the gap. The germline V gene encodes CDR1 SQVTM and CDR2 ANQGSEA. The CDR3 spans 13 residues. Here the CDR3 reads CSVARGPADTQYF. For the CDR3, the DNA is TGCAGCGTTGCCAGGGGACCTGCAGATACGCAGTATTTT.

The chain links TRBV30 to TRBJ2-5; D is possibly TRBD1 (5 bases). The CDR3 covers 15 residues. Germline V gene sequence: CDR1 GTSNPN, CDR2 SVGIG (reference sequence). V lost 1 base, J lost 5 bases, and 17 bases lay in between. CDR3 coding DNA: TGTGCCTGGAGTGAAGGGCAGGGTCGTTGGGAGACCCAGTACTTC. Protein product: CAWSEGQGRWETQYF.

This clone was picked up a small number of times. CDR3 DNA: TGTGCCAGCAGCTTGTTGCAGGAGACTAACTATGGCTACACCTTC. Its translation: CASSLLQETNYGYTF. The chain has TRBV7-8 and TRBJ1-2; D not resolved. Germline loops: CDR1 SGHVS, CDR2 FQNEAQ. The CDR3 runs 15 residues. The germline V and J ends were trimmed by 3 bases and 0 bases, with 11 bases remaining between them.

The chain is built from TRBV7-7 and TRBJ1-1; D uncertain. The germline V and J ends were trimmed by 2 bases and 1 base, with 5 bases remaining between them. CDR3 length: 13 amino acids. From germline, CDR1 is SSHAT and CDR2 FNYEAQ (reference sequence). In DNA, the CDR3 is TGTGCCAGCAGCTTAAACAAGAACACTGAAGCTTTCTTT. Encoded protein: CASSLNKNTEAFF.

This clone showed up just a few times. The chain has TRBV14 and TRBJ2-5; TRBD1 is a possible D gene (6 bases). CDR1 and CDR2 from the germline V gene are SGHDN and FVKESK. The CDR3 runs to 15 residues. V gave up 4 bases and J gave up 2 bases, with 14 bases separating them. DNA for the CDR3: TGTGCCAGCAGCCCGGGACACCCCTCGCAAGAGACCCAGTACTTC. Its translation is CASSPGHPSQETQYF.

Comment on this clone: Other DNA sequences in the same sample also yield this CDR3. The V gene is TRBV5-1, the J gene TRBJ1-4; D is perhaps TRBD1 (6 bases). Per germline, CDR1 SGHRS and CDR2 YFSETQ. With 3 bases removed from V and 0 bases from J, the gap between germline ends came to 9 bases. The CDR3 is 15 residues long. The CDR3, as DNA: TGCGCCAGCAGCTCAGGACAGCCAACTAATGAAAAACTGTTTTTT. This codes for CASSSGQPTNEKLFF.

This sequence joins TRBV9 and TRBJ2-5; D is unresolved. V lost 2 bases and J lost 1, with 6 bases in between. Germline V gene sequence: CDR1 SGDLS, CDR2 YYNGEE. The CDR3 totals 13 residues. The CDR3 spells CASSVTFQETQYF. The CDR3 DNA reads TGTGCCAGCAGCGTTACTTTCCAAGAGACCCAGTACTTC. Looking up the rest from reference TRBV9 and TRBJ2-5 gives the full variable domain: DSGVTQTPKHLITATGQRVTLRCSPRSGDLSVYWYQQSLDQGLQFLIQYYNGEERAKGNILERFSAQQFPDLHSELNLSSLELGDSALYFCASSVTFQETQYFGPGTRLLVL.

The genes are TRBV7-8 and TRBJ2-5; a possible D gene is TRBD1 (5 bases). Germline V gene sequence: CDR1 SGHVS, CDR2 FQNEAQ. The CDR3 totals 14 residues. V lost 5 bases to trimming and J lost 5 bases, with 15 bases between them. This CDR3 reads CASSPRAKGETQYF. In DNA form, the CDR3 reads TGTGCCAGCAGCCCCCGGGCCAAGGGGGAGACCCAGTACTTC.

This clone was found a few times. The rearrangement uses TRBV13 and TRBJ2-5, with 9 bases that match TRBD1. CDR3 length: 12 amino acids. The ends lost 5 bases at V and 9 bases at J; junction bases unmatched: 4. The germline gives CDR1 PRHDT, CDR2 FYEKMQ (reference sequence). The CDR3 is CASSPRQGAQYF. CDR3 DNA sequence: TGTGCCAGCAGCCCTCGACAGGGGGCCCAGTACTTC. Full variable domain (outside the CDR3, taken from reference TRBV13 and TRBJ2-5): AAGVIQSPRHLIKEKRETATLKCYPIPRHDTVYWYQQGPGQDPQFLISFYEKMQSDKGSIPDRFSAQQFSDYHSELNMSSLELGDSALYFCASSPRQGAQYFGPGTRLLVL.